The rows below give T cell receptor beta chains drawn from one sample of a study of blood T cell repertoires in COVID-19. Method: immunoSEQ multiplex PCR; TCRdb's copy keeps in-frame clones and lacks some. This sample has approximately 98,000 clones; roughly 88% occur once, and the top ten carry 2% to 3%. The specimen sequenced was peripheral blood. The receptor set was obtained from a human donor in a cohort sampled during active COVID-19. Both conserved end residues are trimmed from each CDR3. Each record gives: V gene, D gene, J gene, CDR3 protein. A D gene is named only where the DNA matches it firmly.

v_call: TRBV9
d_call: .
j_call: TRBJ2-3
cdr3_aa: ASSARQLSSTDTQY

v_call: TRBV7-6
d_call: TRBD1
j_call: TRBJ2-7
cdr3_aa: ASSIPGGREQY

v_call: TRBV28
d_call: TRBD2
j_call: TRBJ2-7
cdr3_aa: ASSPSLAGAIEQY

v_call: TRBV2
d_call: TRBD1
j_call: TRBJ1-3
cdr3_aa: ASSVTGVGTGNTIY

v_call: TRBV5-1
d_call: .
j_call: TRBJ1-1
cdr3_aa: ASSLVGTSIGAEAF

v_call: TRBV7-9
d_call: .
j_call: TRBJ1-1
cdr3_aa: ASSLGQENTEAF

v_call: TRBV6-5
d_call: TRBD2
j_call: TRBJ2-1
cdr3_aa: ASSYSGGSTYNEQF

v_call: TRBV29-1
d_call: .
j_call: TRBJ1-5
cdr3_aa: SVADSFYSNQPQH

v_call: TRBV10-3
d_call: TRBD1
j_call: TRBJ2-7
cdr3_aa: AISPGTGSYEQY

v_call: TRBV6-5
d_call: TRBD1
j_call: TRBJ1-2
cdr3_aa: ASSGQGYGYT

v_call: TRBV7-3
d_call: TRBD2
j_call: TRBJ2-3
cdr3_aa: ASSRGTSADTQY

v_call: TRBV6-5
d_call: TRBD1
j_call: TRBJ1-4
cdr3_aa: ASSYSDREHEKLF

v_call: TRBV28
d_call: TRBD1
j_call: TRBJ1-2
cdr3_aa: ASSGTAYGYT

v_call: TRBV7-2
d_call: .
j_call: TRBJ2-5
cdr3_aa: ASSTRSGVETQY

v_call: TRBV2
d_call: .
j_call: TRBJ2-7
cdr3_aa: ASSGTLQVGRYEQY

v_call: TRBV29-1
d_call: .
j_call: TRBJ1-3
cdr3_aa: SSPQGYGNTIY

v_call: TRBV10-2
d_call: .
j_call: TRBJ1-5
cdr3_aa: ASSESPGNSNQPQH

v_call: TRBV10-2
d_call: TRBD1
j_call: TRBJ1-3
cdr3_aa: ASSGQGSGNTIY

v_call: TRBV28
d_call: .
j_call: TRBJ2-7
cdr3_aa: ASSFTSGFLGEQY

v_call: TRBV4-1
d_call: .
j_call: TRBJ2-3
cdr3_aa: ASSQFYSGLTDTQY

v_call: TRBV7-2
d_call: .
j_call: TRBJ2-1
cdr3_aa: ASSLFNYQTAVGEQF

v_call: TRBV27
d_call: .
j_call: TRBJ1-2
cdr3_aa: ASSLAPGYYGYT

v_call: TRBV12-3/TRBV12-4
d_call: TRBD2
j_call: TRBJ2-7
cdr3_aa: ASSRDYSYEQY

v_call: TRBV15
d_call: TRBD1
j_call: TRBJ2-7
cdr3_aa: ATSRRDGVGQGAYEQY

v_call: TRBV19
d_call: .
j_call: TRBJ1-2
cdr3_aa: ASRAGGLGYGYT

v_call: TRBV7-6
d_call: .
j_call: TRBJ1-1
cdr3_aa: ASSLGGTATEAF

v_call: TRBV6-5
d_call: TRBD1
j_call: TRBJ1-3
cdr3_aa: ATQWDRLTGNTIY

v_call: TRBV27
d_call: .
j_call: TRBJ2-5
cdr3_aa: ASSPQDTLTQY

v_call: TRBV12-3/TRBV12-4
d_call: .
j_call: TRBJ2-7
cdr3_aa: ASSRAYEQY